The TCR beta chain described here comes from a study of metastatic and nonmetastatic thyroid tumors. Looking at the study overall: Comparative analysis of repertoires was undertaken across blood and tumor or nodule tissue obtained from malignant and benign thyroid patients. Findings and limits, study-wide: Malignant thyroid tumors reportedly had TCR beta diversity that was significantly higher than in benign nodules, in blood and tumor.

Concerning this clone itself: No antigen is known for it.

Study processing details: A classifier for distant metastasis in papillary thyroid cancer was constructed using CDR3 differences observed across clinicopathological groups. TCRdb re-analyzed the PCR reads through MiXCR. The V and J calls come from TCRdb's annotation, not from the publication. Here the sample spans roughly 15,000 clones, about 23% being singletons. No patient received treatment before thyroid surgery. Germline CDR1 reads LGHNA; CDR2 reads YNFKEQ. Trimming took 5 bases from V and 0 from J, leaving 17 bases between them. The CDR3 has 16 residues. Sequenced: blood. The V call is TRBV4-2, the J call TRBJ2-7; D is ambiguous. The receptor's source is a male donor with papillary thyroid cancer or a benign thyroid nodule (not recorded which). Some clones in this sample may be carry-over from other donors' samples. In DNA, the CDR3 is TGTGCCAGCAGCTCTGGGCGACTCTCGAGCTCCTACGAGCAGTACTTC. This sequence encodes CASSSGRLSSSYEQYF.